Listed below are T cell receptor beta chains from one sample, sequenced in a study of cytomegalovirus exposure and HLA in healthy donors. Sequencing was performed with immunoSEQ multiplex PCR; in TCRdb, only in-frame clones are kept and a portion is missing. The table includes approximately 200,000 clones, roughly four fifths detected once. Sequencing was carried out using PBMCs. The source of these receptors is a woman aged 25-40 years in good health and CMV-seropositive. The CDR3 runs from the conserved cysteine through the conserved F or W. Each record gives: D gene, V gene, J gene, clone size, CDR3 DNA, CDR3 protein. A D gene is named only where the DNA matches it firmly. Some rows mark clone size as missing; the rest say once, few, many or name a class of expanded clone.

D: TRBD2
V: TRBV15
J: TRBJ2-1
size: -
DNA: TGTGCCACCAGCAGGACTAGCGCCGAGCAGTTCTTC
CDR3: CATSRTSAEQFF

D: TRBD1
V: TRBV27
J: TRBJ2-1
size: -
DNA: TGTGCCAGTCTAACTACAGGGGGTGTTAGCTCCTACAATGAGCAGTTCTTC
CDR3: CASLTTGGVSSYNEQFF

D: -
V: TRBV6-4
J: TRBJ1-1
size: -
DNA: TGTGCCAGCAGTGTGGGGAGTAACACTGAAGCTTTCTTT
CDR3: CASSVGSNTEAFF

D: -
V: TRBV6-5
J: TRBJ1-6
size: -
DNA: TGTGCCACCGCCGGCGGCCCTAATTCACCCCTCCACTTT
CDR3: CATAGGPNSPLHF

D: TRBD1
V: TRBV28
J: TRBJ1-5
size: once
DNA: TGTGCCAGCAGTTCTTCCGGACAGGGCCGCAATCAGCCCCAGCATTTT
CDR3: CASSSSGQGRNQPQHF

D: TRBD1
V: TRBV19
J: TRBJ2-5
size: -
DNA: TGTGCCAGTAACCCGACAGGGGTGGAGACCCAGTACTTC
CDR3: CASNPTGVETQYF

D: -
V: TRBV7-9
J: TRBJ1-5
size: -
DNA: TGTGCCAGCAGCTTCGGAGGGGTTGAACGGAGCAATCAGCCCCAGCATTTT
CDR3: CASSFGGVERSNQPQHF

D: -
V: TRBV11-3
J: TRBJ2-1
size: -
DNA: TGTGCCAGCAGCTTAGGGGGTAGCGGCTACAATGAGCAGTTCTTC
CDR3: CASSLGGSGYNEQFF

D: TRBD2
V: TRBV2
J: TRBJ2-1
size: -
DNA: TGTGCCAGCAGGCGGGGGGGTTACAATGAGCAGTTCTTC
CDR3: CASRRGGYNEQFF

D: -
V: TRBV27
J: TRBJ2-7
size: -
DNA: TGTGCCAGCAGCGCCTTAGCGGCGGGCCGCTACGAGCAGTACTTC
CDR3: CASSALAAGRYEQYF

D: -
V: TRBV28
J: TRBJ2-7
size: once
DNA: TGTGCCAGCAGTTACCGGGGGTTGAGGTACGAGCAGTACTTC
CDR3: CASSYRGLRYEQYF

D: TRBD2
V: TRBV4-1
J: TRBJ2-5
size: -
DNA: TGCGCCAGCAGCCAGGGACTAGGTGGGGAGACCCAGTACTTC
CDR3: CASSQGLGGETQYF

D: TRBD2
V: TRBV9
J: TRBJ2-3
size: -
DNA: TGTGCCAGCAGCGCCCGGCCTCGGACTAGCGGGACGAATACGCAGTATTTT
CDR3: CASSARPRTSGTNTQYF

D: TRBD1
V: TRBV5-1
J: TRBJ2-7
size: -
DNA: TGCGCCAGCAGTCCGTCGTCGACAGGGATTTACGAGCAGTACTTC
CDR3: CASSPSSTGIYEQYF

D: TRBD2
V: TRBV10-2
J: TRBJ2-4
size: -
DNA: TGCGCCAGCAGTCGTGCGGGGGAGGGCATTCAGTACTTC
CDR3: CASSRAGEGIQYF

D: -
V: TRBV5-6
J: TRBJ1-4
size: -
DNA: TGTGCCAGCAGGATAGGGGGTGAAAAACTGTTTTTT
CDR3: CASRIGGEKLFF

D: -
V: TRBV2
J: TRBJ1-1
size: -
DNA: TGTGCCAGCAGTGAAGCTGGTAGCCTCACTGAAGCTTTCTTT
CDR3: CASSEAGSLTEAFF

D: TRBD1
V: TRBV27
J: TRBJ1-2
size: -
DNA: TGTGCCAGCAGCCCCTCCGGGACAGGGAAAGGCTACACCTTC
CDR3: CASSPSGTGKGYTF

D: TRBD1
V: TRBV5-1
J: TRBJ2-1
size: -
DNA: TGCGCCAGCAGCTGGCGGACAGGGGTAGGGAATGAGCAGTTCTTC
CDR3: CASSWRTGVGNEQFF

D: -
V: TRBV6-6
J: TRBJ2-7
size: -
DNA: TGTGCCAGCAGTTACTCGAACAGGGCACACGAGCAGTACTTC
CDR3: CASSYSNRAHEQYF

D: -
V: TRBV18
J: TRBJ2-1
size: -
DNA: TGTGCCAGCTCACCAAGCAGGGATGAGCAGTTCTTC
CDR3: CASSPSRDEQFF

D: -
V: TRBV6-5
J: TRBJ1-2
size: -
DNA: TGTGCCAGCAGTTACACGGGTAGGGGGGGCTACACCTTC
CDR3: CASSYTGRGGYTF

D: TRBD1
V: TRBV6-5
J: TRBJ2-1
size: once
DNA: TGTGCCAGCAGTTACTCGCGGACAGGCCCTAACAATGAGCAGTTCTTC
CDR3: CASSYSRTGPNNEQFF

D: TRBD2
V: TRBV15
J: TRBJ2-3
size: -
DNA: TGTGCCACCAGCTTCCAGGCGGAGACTAGCGGGATCGGTTGGGAAGATACGCAGTATTTT
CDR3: CATSFQAETSGIGWEDTQYF

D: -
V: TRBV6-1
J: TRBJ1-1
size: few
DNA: TGTGCCAGCTGTGCTGGGGGACATCTGTTAAGCACTGAAGCTTTCTTT
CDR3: CASCAGGHLLSTEAFF

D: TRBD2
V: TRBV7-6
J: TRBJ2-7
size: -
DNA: TGTGCCAGCAGCGCTAGCGGGAGCGGCTACGAGCAGTACTTC
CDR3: CASSASGSGYEQYF

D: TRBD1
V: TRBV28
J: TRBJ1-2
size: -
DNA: TGTGCCACCGGGACAGTAATAAATGGCTACACCTTC
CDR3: CATGTVINGYTF

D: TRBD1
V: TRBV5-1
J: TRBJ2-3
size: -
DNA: TGCGCCAGCAGCCCGGAAGGGGGCCGAGATACGCAGTATTTT
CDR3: CASSPEGGRDTQYF

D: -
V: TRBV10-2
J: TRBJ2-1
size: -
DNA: TGCGCCAGCAGTGAGAGGGGGTCCTACAATGAGCAGTTCTTC
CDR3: CASSERGSYNEQFF

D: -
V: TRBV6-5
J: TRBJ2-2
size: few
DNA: TGTGCCAGCCGCTATCCGGGAAACACCGGGGAGCTGTTTTTT
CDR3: CASRYPGNTGELFF

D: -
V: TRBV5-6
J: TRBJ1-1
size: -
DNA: TGTGCCAGCAGCTTGGTCCCTACTGAAGCTTTCTTT
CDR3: CASSLVPTEAFF

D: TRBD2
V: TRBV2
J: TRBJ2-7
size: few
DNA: TGTGCCAACATAGCGGGAGTCACCTACGAGCAGTACTTC
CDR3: CANIAGVTYEQYF

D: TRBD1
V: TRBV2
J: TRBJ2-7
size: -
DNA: TGTGCCAGCGAGGGGGCAACCGGGGCCTACTCCTACGAGCAGTACTTC
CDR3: CASEGATGAYSYEQYF

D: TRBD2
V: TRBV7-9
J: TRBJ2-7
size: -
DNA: TGTGTCAGCAGCCCTCAGGGACTAGCGGGAGGCTCCGAGCAGTACTTC
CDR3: CVSSPQGLAGGSEQYF

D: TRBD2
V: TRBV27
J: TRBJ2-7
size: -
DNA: TGTGCCAGCAGTTTAGGCGGGACTAGCCCCTACGAGCAGTACTTC
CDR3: CASSLGGTSPYEQYF

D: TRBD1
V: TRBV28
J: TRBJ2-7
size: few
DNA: TGTGCCAGCAGCACCACAGGGGGCGGGCACGAGCAGTACTTC
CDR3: CASSTTGGGHEQYF

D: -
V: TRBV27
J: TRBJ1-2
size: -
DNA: TGTGCCAGCAGTTCCCGACGCCAGGATAGTGGCTACACCTTC
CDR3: CASSSRRQDSGYTF

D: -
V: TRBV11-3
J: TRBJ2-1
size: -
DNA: TGTGCCAGCAGCCCCCGGGGAGGTGAGCAGTTCTTC
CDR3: CASSPRGGEQFF

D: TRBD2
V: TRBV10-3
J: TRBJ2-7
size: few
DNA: TGTGCCATCAGTGACTTAGCGGGAACGGACGAGCAGTACTTC
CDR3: CAISDLAGTDEQYF

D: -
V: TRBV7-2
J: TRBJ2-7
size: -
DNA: TGTGCCAGCAGCACCTCTATGACAGGCTACGAGCAGTACTTC
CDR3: CASSTSMTGYEQYF

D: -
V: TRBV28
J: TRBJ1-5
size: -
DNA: TGTGCCAGCACTCAATCGGGGGGGCTGAGCAATCAGCCCCAGCATTTT
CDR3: CASTQSGGLSNQPQHF

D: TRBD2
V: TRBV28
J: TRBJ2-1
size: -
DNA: TGTGCCAGCAGCGTTAGCGGGATCTGGGGGAATGAGCAGTTCTTC
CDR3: CASSVSGIWGNEQFF

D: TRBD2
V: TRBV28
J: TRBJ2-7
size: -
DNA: TGTGCCAGCATTTCTTCCGGGACTAGCTTCAACGAGCAGTACTTC
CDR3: CASISSGTSFNEQYF

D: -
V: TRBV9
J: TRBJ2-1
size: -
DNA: TGTGCCAGCAGCGTAGAGGGGGAGGGCCTAGTAAATGAGCAGTTCTTC
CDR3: CASSVEGEGLVNEQFF

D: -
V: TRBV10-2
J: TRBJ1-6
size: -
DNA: TGCGCCAGCACCGACGGACGGACAAGTTCACCCCTCCACTTT
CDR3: CASTDGRTSSPLHF

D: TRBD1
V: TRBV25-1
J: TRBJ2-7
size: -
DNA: TGTGCCAGCAGTAAGACAGGGTCTTTTCCCTACGAGCAGTACTTC
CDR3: CASSKTGSFPYEQYF

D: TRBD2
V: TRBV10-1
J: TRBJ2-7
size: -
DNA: TGCGCCAGCAGTGAGGCTAGCGGGACCATATACGAGCAGTACTTC
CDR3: CASSEASGTIYEQYF

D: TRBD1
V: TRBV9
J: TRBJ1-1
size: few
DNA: TGTGCCAGCAGCCCCGGGACAGGGTCGGGAACTGAAGCTTTCTTT
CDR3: CASSPGTGSGTEAFF

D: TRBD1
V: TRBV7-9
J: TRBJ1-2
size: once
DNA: TGTGCCAGCAGCCCGTCAAGGGGGCGCGAAGGTAACTATGGCTACACCTTC
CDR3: CASSPSRGREGNYGYTF

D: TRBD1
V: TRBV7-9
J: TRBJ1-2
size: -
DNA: TGTGCCAGCAGCCCCCAGGGGGCACTTCAGACTAACTATGGCTACACCTTC
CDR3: CASSPQGALQTNYGYTF

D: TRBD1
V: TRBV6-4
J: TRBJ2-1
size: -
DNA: TGTGCCAGCAGTGTTCTTATGGGACAGGTTCTAATGGGGGAGCAGTTCTTC
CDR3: CASSVLMGQVLMGEQFF